These 13 T cell receptor beta chains were sequenced from one sample in a study of shared clonotypes between healthy human individuals. Some clones are missing from TCRdb's copy, which holds only in-frame ones; the method was immunoSEQ multiplex PCR. This sample yields approximately 1,500,000 clones, of which around 98% are seen a single time; around 0.47% belongs to the top ten. The sample taken for sequencing was naive CD4+ T cells sorted from blood. Subset in this sample: CD45RA+ positively selected. The receptors originated from a man younger than 45 in good health.

The chain uses TRBV5-1 and TRBJ2-1; a weak D match, TRBD2 (6 bases). The CDR3 has 14 residues. Germline V gene data show CDR1 as SGHRS and CDR2 as YFSETQ. Trimming cost V 1 base and J 10 bases, with 15 bases left between them. CDR3 nucleotide sequence: TGCGCCAGCAGCTTGATGCCGGGAGTGAGAGAGCAGTTCTTC. This sequence encodes CASSLMPGVREQFF. The whole variable domain, remainder taken from reference TRBV5-1 and TRBJ2-1, is KAGVTQTPRYLIKTRGQQVTLSCSPISGHRSVSWYQQTPGQGLQFLFEYFSETQRNKGNFPGRFSGRQFSNSRSEMNVSTLELGDSALYLCASSLMPGVREQFFGPGTRLTVL.

This rearrangement joins TRBV5-8 to TRBJ1-1, with no clear D. Germline assignment: CDR1 SGHTS and CDR2 YDEGEE. V shed 0 bases and J shed 3 bases, with 9 bases lying between them. This CDR3 comprises 14 residues. CDR3 nucleotide sequence: TGTGCCAGCAGCTTGGGTCAGTTATACACTGAAGCTTTCTTT. The encoded protein is CASSLGQLYTEAFF.

This clone was counted once. This chain links TRBV27 with TRBJ1-1; D remains ambiguous. The CDR3 spans 14 residues. Per the germline V gene, CDR1 is MNHEY and CDR2 is SMNVEV (reference sequence). The V gene lost 4 bases and the J gene lost 10 bases, with 19 bases spanning the gap. The CDR3, as DNA: TGTGCCAGCAGTTCATTCTCCGTAGAGGGTGTAGCTTTCTTT. Amino acid sequence: CASSSFSVEGVAFF.

This clone has just one count. The chain employs TRBV11-1 and TRBJ2-3; TRBD2 aligns across 10 bases. The germline V gene encodes CDR1 SGHAT and CDR2 FQDESV (reference sequence). CDR3 length: 14 amino acids. Trimming at V came to 4 bases and at J to 3 bases, leaving 1 base not matched to a gene. The CDR3, as DNA: TGTGCCAGCAGCTGGGGACTAGCGACAGATACGCAGTATTTT. As protein: CASSWGLATDTQYF.

This clone was observed a single time. This sequence joins TRBV28 and TRBJ1-5; D unclear. The CDR3 loop spans 12 amino acids. Trimming left V 5 bases short and J 5 bases short, with 7 bases between. CDR1 and CDR2 from the germline V gene are MDHEN and SYDVKM. The CDR3 DNA follows: TGTGCCAGCAGTCCCCCGTATCAGCCCCAGCATTTT. Amino acid sequence: CASSPPYQPQHF.

This clone was recorded a few times. The identical CDR3 is also encoded by other nucleotide sequences in the sample. The chain joins TRBV19 to TRBJ1-5; no reliable D call. The V gene's germline CDR1 is LNHDA and CDR2 SQIVND (reference sequence). With 9 bases removed from V and 0 bases from J, the gap between germline ends came to 6 bases. The CDR3 extends over 12 amino acids. CDR3 sequence reads: CASRSSNQPQHF. CDR3 bases: TGTGCCAGCAGGTCTAGCAATCAGCCCCAGCATTTT. Together with reference TRBV19 and TRBJ1-5, the CDR3 gives the full variable domain: DGGITQSPKYLFRKEGQNVTLSCEQNLNHDAMYWYRQDPGQGLRLIYYSQIVNDFQKGDIAEGYSVSREKKESFPLTVTSAQKNPTAFYLCASRSSNQPQHFGDGTRLSIL.

The gene calls are TRBV7-8 and TRBJ1-3, with TRBD1 identical over 8 bases. The CDR3 runs to 17 residues. V lost 2 bases, J lost 0 bases, and 6 bases stayed unmatched. Germline lookup yields CDR1 SGHVS and CDR2 FQNEAQ. The CDR3 region has the DNA TGTGCCAGCAGCTTAAGGACAGGGATTTTCTCTGGAAACACCATATATTTT. The encoded protein is CASSLRTGIFSGNTIYF.

The V call is TRBV27, the J call TRBJ1-1; D call uncertain. The CDR3 sequence is 11 residues long. V dropped 6 bases and J dropped 7 bases, with 9 bases sitting between them. Germline V gives CDR1 MNHEY, CDR2 SMNVEV (reference sequence). CDR3 bases: TGTGCCAGCAGAAGGGTCGGTGAAGCTTTCTTT. The encoded protein is CASRRVGEAFF.

The V call is TRBV28, the J call TRBJ1-5; no clear D gene. Germline V gives CDR1 MDHEN, CDR2 SYDVKM. V dropped 1 base and J dropped 6 bases, with 16 bases sitting between them. The CDR3 is made up of 16 amino acids. This CDR3 reads CASSLLWVGEGQPQHF. In nucleotides, the CDR3 is TGTGCCAGCAGTTTATTGTGGGTCGGGGAGGGTCAGCCCCAGCATTTT.

The chain links TRBV5-4 to TRBJ2-7, with D tentatively TRBD1 or TRBD2 (6 bases each). CDR1 is SGHNT and CDR2 is YYREEE in the germline V gene (reference sequence). The CDR3 totals 16 residues. The V end lost 3 bases, the J end lost 0 bases, and 16 bases lay between the germline ends. The CDR3 is CASSWGAGDSSYEQYF. CDR3 DNA: TGTGCCAGCAGCTGGGGGGCAGGCGATAGCTCCTACGAGCAGTACTTC.

The rearrangement links TRBV28 to TRBJ2-7; 13 positions agree with TRBD2. With V trimmed by 6 bases and J by 4 bases, 9 bases remained unmatched. The germline CDR1 and CDR2 sequences are MDHEN and SYDVKM. The CDR3 is 16 amino acids. As DNA, the CDR3 is TGTGCCAGCAGCCTTTCAGGGACTAGCGGGAAGTACGAGCAGTACTTC. Protein product: CASSLSGTSGKYEQYF.

V and J are TRBV9 and TRBJ1-1, with 11 positions matching TRBD1. This CDR3 spans 17 amino acids. Trimming removed 4 bases from V and 4 bases from J; junction bases left unmatched: 12. Germline loops: CDR1 SGDLS, CDR2 YYNGEE. This CDR3 reads CASSSPATGTGGTEAFF. The CDR3 bases are TGTGCCAGCAGCTCCCCGGCTACCGGGACAGGGGGCACTGAAGCTTTCTTT.

The table lists this clone with a count of one. The rearrangement uses TRBV7-9 and TRBJ2-5; tentatively, D is TRBD2 (5 bases). CDR3 length: 17 residues. CDR1 is SEHNR, CDR2 FQNEAQ, per germline (reference sequence). V lost 5 bases, J lost 2 bases, and 21 bases lay in between. CDR3 bases: TGTGCCAGCAGCCCGATTTTCAAGGGCGAGCGGCAAGAGACCCAGTACTTC. Its translation: CASSPIFKGERQETQYF.